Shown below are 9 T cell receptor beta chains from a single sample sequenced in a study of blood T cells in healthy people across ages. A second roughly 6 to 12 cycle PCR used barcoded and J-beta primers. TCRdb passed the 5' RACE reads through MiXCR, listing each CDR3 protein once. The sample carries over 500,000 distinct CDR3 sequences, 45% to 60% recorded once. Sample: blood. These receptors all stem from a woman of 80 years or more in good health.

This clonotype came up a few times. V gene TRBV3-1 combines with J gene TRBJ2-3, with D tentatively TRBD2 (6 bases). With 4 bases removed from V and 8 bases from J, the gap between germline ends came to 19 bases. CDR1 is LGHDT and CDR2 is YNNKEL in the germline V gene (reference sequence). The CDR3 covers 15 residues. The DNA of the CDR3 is TGTGCCAGCAGCCCCGTTAGCGGAACCCTTACTACGCAGTATTTT. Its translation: CASSPVSGTLTTQYF.

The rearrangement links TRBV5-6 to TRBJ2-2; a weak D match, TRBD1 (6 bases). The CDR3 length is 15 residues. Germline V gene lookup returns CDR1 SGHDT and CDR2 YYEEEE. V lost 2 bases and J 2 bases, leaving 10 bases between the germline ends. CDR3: CASSFSQGNTGELFF. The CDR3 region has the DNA TGTGCCAGCAGCTTCTCACAGGGTAACACCGGGGAGCTGTTTTTT.

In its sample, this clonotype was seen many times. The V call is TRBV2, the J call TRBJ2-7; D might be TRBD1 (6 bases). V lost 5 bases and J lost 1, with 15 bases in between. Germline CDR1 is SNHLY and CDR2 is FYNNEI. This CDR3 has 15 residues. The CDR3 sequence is CASSIKGVGSYEQYF. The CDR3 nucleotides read TGTGCCAGCAGTATCAAGGGGGTTGGATCCTACGAGCAGTACTTC.

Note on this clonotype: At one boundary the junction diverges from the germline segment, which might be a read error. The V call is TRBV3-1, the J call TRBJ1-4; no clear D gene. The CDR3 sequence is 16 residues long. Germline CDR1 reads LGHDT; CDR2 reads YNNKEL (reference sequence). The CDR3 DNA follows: TGTGCCAGCAGCCAAGGGCGGACTCCCTTTAATGAGAAACTGTTTTTT. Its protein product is CASSQGRTPFNEKLFF.

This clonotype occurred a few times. The DNA of the CDR3 is TGTGCCTCGGGCCGGGGGGGGTCAGACACAGATACGCAGTATTTT. It encodes CASGRGGSDTDTQYF. The chain couples TRBV3-1 to TRBJ2-3; 8 bases align to TRBD2. This CDR3 has 15 amino acids. Germline V gives CDR1 LGHDT, CDR2 YNNKEL (reference sequence). Trimming at V came to 11 bases and at J to 2 bases, leaving 12 bases not matched to a gene.

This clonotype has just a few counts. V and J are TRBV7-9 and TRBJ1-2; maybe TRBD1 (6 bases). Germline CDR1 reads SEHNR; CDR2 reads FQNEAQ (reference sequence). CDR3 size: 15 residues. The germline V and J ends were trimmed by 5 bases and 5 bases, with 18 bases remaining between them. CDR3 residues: CASSRTPTGQYGYTF. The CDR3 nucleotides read TGTGCCAGCAGCCGAACACCGACAGGCCAATATGGCTACACCTTC.

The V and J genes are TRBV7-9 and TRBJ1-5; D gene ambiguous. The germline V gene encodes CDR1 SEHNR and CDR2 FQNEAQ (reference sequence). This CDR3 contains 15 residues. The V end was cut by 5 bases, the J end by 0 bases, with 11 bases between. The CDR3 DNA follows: TGTGCCAGCAGCCCGGCGGGTTATAGCAATCAGCCCCAGCATTTT. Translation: CASSPAGYSNQPQHF.

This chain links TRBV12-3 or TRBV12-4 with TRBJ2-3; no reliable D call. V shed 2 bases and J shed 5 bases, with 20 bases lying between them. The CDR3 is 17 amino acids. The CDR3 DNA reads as TGTGCCAGCAGTTTATGGCATAGGGCCACCTCAGGAGATACGCAGTATTTT. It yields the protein CASSLWHRATSGDTQYF.

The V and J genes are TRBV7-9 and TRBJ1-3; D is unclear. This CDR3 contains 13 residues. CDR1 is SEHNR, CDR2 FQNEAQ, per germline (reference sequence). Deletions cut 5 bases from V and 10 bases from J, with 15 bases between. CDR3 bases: TGTGCCAGCAGCCAGGAGATAGGGAAGACCATATATTTT. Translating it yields CASSQEIGKTIYF. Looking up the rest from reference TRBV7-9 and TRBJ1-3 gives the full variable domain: DTGVSQNPRHKITKRGQNVTFRCDPISEHNRLYWYRQTLGQGPEFLTYFQNEAQLEKSRLLSDRFSAERPKGSFSTLEIQRTEQGDSAMYLCASSQEIGKTIYFGEGSWLTVV.